This T cell receptor (beta chain) was obtained from a study of regulatory T cells in long-lasting Graves disease. Study observations and caveats: Persistent cases favored TRBV28, TRBJ1-2 and TRBJ2-5.

The V gene's germline CDR1 is SGHTA and CDR2 FQGTGA. The CDR3 sequence is 13 residues long. With 5 bases clipped from V and 4 bases from J, the junction kept 2 bases outside the gene matches. Indicated time point: newly diagnosed GD, antithyroid drugs for less than 3 months. There was RNA extracted from PBMCs, and the TCR library was made from it. The collection involved drawing 8 to 9 milliliters of peripheral blood into EDTA tubes. The table lists this clonotype with many counts. Its target is not known. Through Arm-PCR of CDR3 regions and iRepertoire HTBI primers, TCR beta libraries were built. One entry per CDR3 protein results from TCRdb running MiXCR on the multiplex PCR reads. Seen here are 400,000 to 500,000 distinct CDR3 sequences, 14% observed once, and the top ten hold roughly 18%. These data also formed part of another study, on T cells in Graves' hyperthyroidism and ophthalmopathy. That study reports: Exclusion followed for patients with uncontrolled infection, other autoimmune disease, pregnancy or lactation. A 13 V-J model separated ophthalmopathy from stable hyperthyroidism.

The sample consisted of peripheral blood mononuclear cells (PBMCs), taken at new diagnosis, from a patient treated with antithyroid drugs. The clonotype was recovered from a woman in her forties or fifties with Graves disease. This chain connects TRBV7-3 to TRBJ1-1; 9 bases agree with TRBD1. CDR3 nucleotide sequence: TGTGCCAGCAGCCCGACAGGGGGCACTGAAGCTTTCTTT. Translated: CASSPTGGTEAFF.